This entry features one T cell receptor beta chain sequence. Its antigen is still unknown. A junction boundary mismatches the germline segment, possibly from a read error. The investigators made TCR beta cDNA from approximately 510 ng total RNA, using a constant-region primer. Three nested multiplex PCR rounds, a slightly modified ARM-PCR, produced the libraries for TCR beta. Running 9 to 11 cycles apiece, the first two PCR rounds relied on TRBV1-TRBV30 forward primers together with a C-beta reverse primer. In TCRdb, the multiplex PCR reads were re-called with MiXCR into one record per CDR3 protein. The sample includes about 92,000 distinct CDR3 sequences, about 70% of them seen just once. This sample was included in a study of tumor-infiltrating lymphocytes in primary liver carcinoma. Across the whole study: Patients of both sexes were 30 to 69 years old. Recorded tumor stage was T1-T3 N0M0, with diameters of about 4.2 to 10 cm.

Co-extraction of both nucleic acids (RNA and DNA) used roughly 19-33 mg of unsorted bulk tissue. Whole-study findings and limits: When set against blood, tumors had a significantly higher top-250-clone fraction (p = 0.039).

This CDR3 has 18 residues. The germline V gene has CDR1 SEHNR and CDR2 FQNEAQ (reference sequence). The chain has TRBV7-9 and TRBJ2-6; D is tentatively TRBD1 or TRBD2 (5 bases each). The receptor comes from a man in his forties with primary liver carcinoma and hepatitis B virus infection. The specimen sequenced was tumor-adjacent normal liver tissue. Here the CDR3 DNA reads TGTGCCAGCAGCTTTCTTGGATTAGCGTCCCCTGGGGCCGACGTCCTGACTTTC. This sequence encodes CASSFLGLASPGADVLTF.